A single sample gave rise to the 27 T cell receptor beta chains below, sequenced in a study of blood T cell repertoires in COVID-19. Produced via immunoSEQ multiplex PCR; TCRdb's table is partial and in-frame only. The sample has about 120,000 clones; roughly 80% are singletons. Sequences were obtained from peripheral blood. These receptors all come from a man aged 30 to 39 with acute or convalescent COVID-19.

The chain links TRBV27 to TRBJ1-6; maybe TRBD1 (6 bases). The CDR3 has 14 residues. V was shortened by 8 bases and J by 8 bases, with 16 bases between the two germline ends. Germline values: CDR1 MNHEY, CDR2 SMNVEV (reference sequence). CDR3 in amino acids: CASAQQGDHSPLHF. The CDR3 nucleotides read TGTGCCAGCGCCCAACAGGGTGACCATTCACCCCTCCACTTT.

The chain combines TRBV15 with TRBJ2-7; D is possibly TRBD2 (7 bases). The germline V gene encodes CDR1 LNHNV and CDR2 YYDKDF (reference sequence). CDR3 length: 15 residues. V gave up 0 bases and J gave up 3 bases, with 12 bases separating them. This CDR3 reads CATSREGGAYYEQYF. CDR3 bases: TGTGCCACCAGCAGAGAAGGGGGGGCCTACTACGAGCAGTACTTC.

The V call is TRBV7-2, the J call TRBJ1-3; D is ambiguous. Germline assignment: CDR1 SGHTA and CDR2 FQGNSA. The V end lost 4 bases, the J end lost 5 bases, and 15 bases lay between the germline ends. The CDR3 loop spans 15 amino acids. For the CDR3, the DNA is TGTGCCAGCAGCTCCCAACAGAGTCTTCGAAACACCATATATTTT. Its translation is CASSSQQSLRNTIYF. Together with reference TRBV7-2 and TRBJ1-3, the CDR3 gives the full variable domain: GAGVSQSPSNKVTEKGKDVELRCDPISGHTALYWYRQSLGQGLEFLIYFQGNSAPDKSGLPSDRFSAERTGGSVSTLTIQRTQQEDSAVYLCASSSQQSLRNTIYFGEGSWLTVV.

The genes are TRBV9 and TRBJ1-3, with D perhaps TRBD1 (5 bases). V gave up 0 bases and J gave up 0 bases, with 16 bases separating them. CDR1 and CDR2 from the germline V gene are SGDLS and YYNGEE. There are 18 residues in the CDR3. This chain's CDR3 is CASSVAGDSRYSGNTIYF. CDR3 bases: TGTGCCAGCAGCGTAGCTGGCGACAGCCGATACTCTGGAAACACCATATATTTT.

The chain combines TRBV30 with TRBJ2-7, with 9 positions matching TRBD2. Germline V gene data show CDR1 as GTSNPN and CDR2 as SVGIG (reference sequence). The CDR3 contains 15 residues. The ends lost 0 bases at V and 3 bases at J; junction bases unmatched: 6. CDR3 sequence: CAWSVSSGGLYEQYF. The CDR3 nucleotides are TGTGCCTGGAGTGTTTCCAGCGGGGGGCTCTACGAGCAGTACTTC.

The chain joins TRBV7-9 to TRBJ2-3; unclear D gene. CDR3 size: 12 residues. Germline V gene data show CDR1 as SEHNR and CDR2 as FQNEAQ (reference sequence). V lost 5 bases and J lost 6, with 9 bases in between. The CDR3 region is CASSTMHDTQYF. The CDR3, as DNA: TGTGCCAGCAGCACAATGCACGATACGCAGTATTTT.

The rearrangement joins TRBV24-1 to TRBJ2-3; no clear D gene. The V end lost 2 bases, the J end lost 4 bases, and 3 bases lay between the germline ends. CDR1 is KGHDR, CDR2 SFDVKD, per germline. The CDR3 consists of 12 residues. Written as DNA, the CDR3 is TGTGCCACCAGTGATTCGGCAGATACGCAGTATTTT. Translating it yields CATSDSADTQYF.

This chain joins TRBV16 and TRBJ1-5, with 8 positions matching TRBD1. J gave up 5 bases and V 6 bases, and 3 bases lay outside the gene matches. This CDR3 is 13 amino acids long. Germline lookup yields CDR1 KGHSY and CDR2 FQNENV. CDR3 amino acids: CASSQGADQPQHF. In DNA form, the CDR3 reads TGTGCCAGCAGTCAGGGGGCCGATCAGCCCCAGCATTTT.

The chain couples TRBV19 to TRBJ1-1; the D gene is possibly TRBD1 (6 bases). The length of the CDR3 is 14 residues. Looked up from germline, CDR1 is LNHDA and CDR2 is SQIVND (reference sequence). V gave up 5 bases and J gave up 1 base, with 11 bases separating them. Written as DNA, the CDR3 is TGTGCCAGTAGTGCCTACAGGGAGAACACTGAAGCTTTCTTT. This gives the protein CASSAYRENTEAFF. The full variable domain, completed using reference TRBV19 and TRBJ1-1, is DGGITQSPKYLFRKEGQNVTLSCEQNLNHDAMYWYRQDPGQGLRLIYYSQIVNDFQKGDIAEGYSVSREKKESFPLTVTSAQKNPTAFYLCASSAYRENTEAFFGQGTRLTVV.

The chain joins TRBV5-4 to TRBJ2-5; TRBD1 aligns across 12 bases. The germline V gene encodes CDR1 SGHNT and CDR2 YYREEE (reference sequence). The CDR3 sequence is 16 residues long. V dropped 4 bases and J dropped 4; count of bases not matched to a gene: 8. CDR3 DNA: TGTGCCAGCAGCGATAAGGGACAGGGGGCTTTAGAGACCCAGTACTTC. Translated: CASSDKGQGALETQYF.

The rearrangement uses TRBV7-2 and TRBJ1-2; tentatively, D is TRBD1 (5 bases). The CDR3 sequence is 16 residues long. Trimming removed 2 bases at V and 2 bases at J, with 15 bases between. Germline values: CDR1 SGHTA, CDR2 FQGNSA. The CDR3 region is CASSLREDRTNYGYTF. CDR3 bases: TGTGCCAGCAGCTTAAGGGAAGACAGAACCAACTATGGCTACACCTTC. Looking up the rest from reference TRBV7-2 and TRBJ1-2 gives the full variable domain: GAGVSQSPSNKVTEKGKDVELRCDPISGHTALYWYRQSLGQGLEFLIYFQGNSAPDKSGLPSDRFSAERTGGSVSTLTIQRTQQEDSAVYLCASSLREDRTNYGYTFGSGTRLTVV.

The rearrangement joins TRBV12-3 or TRBV12-4 to TRBJ2-5; TRBD2 might be the D (5 bases). The CDR3 runs 12 residues. V lost 4 bases, J lost 5 bases, and 8 bases lay in between. The CDR3 sequence is CASSSDWETQYF. The CDR3 DNA follows: TGTGCCAGCAGTTCGGACTGGGAGACCCAGTACTTC.

V and J are TRBV13 and TRBJ2-2, with a possible D match to TRBD2 (6 bases). The V gene lost 5 bases and the J gene lost 4 bases, with 11 bases spanning the gap. Germline V gene data show CDR1 as PRHDT and CDR2 as FYEKMQ (reference sequence). The CDR3 length is 14 residues. CDR3 DNA: TGTGCCAGCAGCACGGGGGTCGCCACCGGGGAGCTGTTTTTT. Translation: CASSTGVATGELFF.

This rearrangement joins TRBV5-1 to TRBJ1-2, with 7 bases identical to TRBD1. The CDR3 is 15 residues long. CDR1 and CDR2 from the germline V gene are SGHRS and YFSETQ. With V trimmed by 4 bases and J by 1 base, 7 bases remained unmatched. This CDR3 reads CASSGGDRLNYGYTF. In DNA form, the CDR3 reads TGCGCCAGCAGCGGAGGGGACAGACTTAACTATGGCTACACCTTC.

This rearrangement joins TRBV6-5 to TRBJ2-5; 7 nucleotides match TRBD2. After removal of 6 bases from V and 3 bases from J, the junction contained 4 bases not matched to a gene. Looked up from germline, CDR1 is MNHEY and CDR2 is SVGAGI. This CDR3 contains 13 residues. The CDR3 DNA sequence: TGTGCCAGCAGCTGGACTAGTAAAGAGACCCAGTACTTC. Encoded protein: CASSWTSKETQYF.

This sequence joins TRBV6-5 and TRBJ1-3; D unclear. V dropped 4 bases and J dropped 0 bases, with 13 bases sitting between them. Germline V lookup: CDR1 MNHEY, CDR2 SVGAGI. CDR3 length: 16 residues. CDR3 region: CASSSRGADSGNTIYF. The CDR3 DNA reads as TGTGCCAGCAGTTCCCGCGGTGCGGACTCTGGAAACACCATATATTTT.

V gene TRBV11-3 combines with J gene TRBJ2-1; 7 bases agree with TRBD2. Germline V gene lookup returns CDR1 SGHNT and CDR2 YENEEA. The CDR3 covers 18 residues. V lost 1 base and J lost 1; bases outside the gene matches: 10. For the CDR3, the DNA is TGTGCCAGCAGCTTAGGTTGGGCGGGAGTTAGTTCCTACAATGAGCAGTTCTTC. It translates to CASSLGWAGVSSYNEQFF.

The chain joins TRBV5-1 to TRBJ1-2, with D unclear. Looked up from germline, CDR1 is SGHRS and CDR2 is YFSETQ. The germline V and J ends were trimmed by 6 bases and 6 bases, with 21 bases remaining between them. The CDR3 runs to 15 residues. The CDR3 coding sequence is TGCGCCAGCACGCTGCGTCCCGGAATTGAGGATGGCTACACCTTC. Amino acids: CASTLRPGIEDGYTF.

V is TRBV10-3 and J is TRBJ2-7, with 7 bases lining up with TRBD1. CDR1 and CDR2 from the germline V gene are ENHRY and SYGVKD. The junction had 1 base not matched to a gene; V was cut back by 5 bases and J by 0 bases. The CDR3 runs to 13 residues. The CDR3 DNA reads as TGTGCCATCAGTACAGGGGACTCCTACGAGCAGTACTTC. Protein product: CAISTGDSYEQYF.

The chain has TRBV24-1 and TRBJ2-3; maybe TRBD1 (5 bases). The germline gives CDR1 KGHDR, CDR2 SFDVKD. V lost 7 bases and J 2 bases, leaving 9 bases between the germline ends. CDR3 length: 13 residues. This CDR3 reads CATSGQNTDTQYF. In DNA form, the CDR3 reads TGTGCCACCAGCGGACAAAACACAGATACGCAGTATTTT.

This chain connects TRBV2 to TRBJ1-1; D is ambiguous. The CDR3 has 11 residues. V shed 7 bases and J shed 5 bases, with 8 bases lying between them. Germline-derived CDR1 and CDR2 are SNHLY and FYNNEI. The CDR3 here is CASKYATEAFF. CDR3 DNA sequence: TGTGCCAGCAAGTACGCGACTGAAGCTTTCTTT.

The V and J genes are TRBV20-1 and TRBJ1-6; TRBD1 might be the D (6 bases). Trimming pared 3 bases from V and 7 bases from J, leaving 16 bases between. This CDR3 spans 15 amino acids. Germline lookup yields CDR1 DFQATT and CDR2 SNEGSKA (reference sequence). The CDR3 region has the DNA TGCAGTGCTAGTCCCCAGGACAGAGCCAATTCACCCCTCCACTTT. This gives the protein CSASPQDRANSPLHF.

In its sample, this clone was seen a few times. CDR3 region: CASSLLIGTGELFF. The DNA for the CDR3 is TGTGCCAGCAGCTTACTGATCGGGACCGGGGAGCTGTTTTTT. The rearrangement uses TRBV11-2 and TRBJ2-2; D not certain. The CDR3 totals 14 residues. The V end lost 2 bases, the J end lost 5 bases, and 9 bases lay between the germline ends. The germline V gene has CDR1 SGHAT and CDR2 FQNNGV.

J is TRBJ2-1 and V is TRBV6-6, with TRBD2 matching over 9 bases. Germline assignment: CDR1 MNHNY and CDR2 SVGAGI (reference sequence). This CDR3 has 14 amino acids. V shed 0 bases, J shed 15 bases, and the junction held 9 bases outside the gene matches. The CDR3 DNA reads TGTGCCAGCAGTTACTCGAGGGACGCGGGGGGGAGGTTCTTC. Translation gives CASSYSRDAGGRFF.

The V and J genes are TRBV5-1 and TRBJ2-1; 7 positions agree with TRBD2. With 1 base clipped from V and 4 bases from J, the junction kept 8 bases outside the gene matches. Germline CDR1 reads SGHRS; CDR2 reads YFSETQ. CDR3 length equals 16 residues. CDR3 residues: CASSLRPSGGYNEQFF. The DNA for the CDR3 is TGCGCCAGCAGCTTGAGGCCTAGCGGAGGATACAATGAGCAGTTCTTC. The full variable domain, in which reference TRBV5-1 and TRBJ2-1 provide the parts outside the CDR3, is KAGVTQTPRYLIKTRGQQVTLSCSPISGHRSVSWYQQTPGQGLQFLFEYFSETQRNKGNFPGRFSGRQFSNSRSEMNVSTLELGDSALYLCASSLRPSGGYNEQFFGPGTRLTVL.

The rearrangement joins TRBV7-2 to TRBJ1-6; no firm D call. V shed 1 base and J shed 9 bases, with 7 bases lying between them. The germline V gene encodes CDR1 SGHTA and CDR2 FQGNSA. The CDR3 consists of 13 residues. CDR3 nucleotide sequence: TGTGCCAGCAGCTTAGGGGCACTTTCACCCCTCCACTTT. It specifies CASSLGALSPLHF.

V gene TRBV9 combines with J gene TRBJ1-4; unclear D gene. In germline, CDR1 is SGDLS, CDR2 YYNGEE. The CDR3 totals 14 residues. Trimming left V 3 bases short and J 5 bases short, with 11 bases between. For the CDR3, the DNA is TGTGCCAGCAGCGCCTCGGTACAGAATGAAAAACTGTTTTTT. Translated, it gives CASSASVQNEKLFF.